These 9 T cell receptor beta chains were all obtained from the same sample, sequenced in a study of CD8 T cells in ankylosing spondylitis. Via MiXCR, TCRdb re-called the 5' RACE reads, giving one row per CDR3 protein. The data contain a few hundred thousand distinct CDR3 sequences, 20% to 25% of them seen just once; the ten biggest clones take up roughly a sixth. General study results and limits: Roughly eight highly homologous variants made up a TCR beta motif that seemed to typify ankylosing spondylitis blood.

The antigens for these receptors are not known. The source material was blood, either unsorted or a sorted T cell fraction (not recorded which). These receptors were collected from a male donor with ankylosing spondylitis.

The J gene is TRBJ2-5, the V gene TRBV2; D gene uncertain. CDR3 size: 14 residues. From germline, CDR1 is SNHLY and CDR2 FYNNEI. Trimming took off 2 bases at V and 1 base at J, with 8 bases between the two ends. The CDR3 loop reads CASSEFTGQETQYF. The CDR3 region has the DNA TGTGCCAGCAGTGAATTCACCGGCCAAGAGACCCAGTACTTC. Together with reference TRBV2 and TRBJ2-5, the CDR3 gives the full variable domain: EPEVTQTPSHQVTQMGQEVILRCVPISNHLYFYWYRQILGQKVEFLVSFYNNEISEKSEIFDDQFSVERPDGSNFTLKIRSTKLEDSAMYFCASSEFTGQETQYFGPGTRLLVL.

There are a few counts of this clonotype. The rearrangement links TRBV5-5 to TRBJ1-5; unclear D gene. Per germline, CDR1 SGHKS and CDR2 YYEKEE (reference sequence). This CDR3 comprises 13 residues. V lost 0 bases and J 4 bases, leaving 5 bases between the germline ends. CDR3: CASSLDPNQPQHF. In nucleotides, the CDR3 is TGTGCCAGCAGCTTGGATCCAAATCAGCCCCAGCATTTT.

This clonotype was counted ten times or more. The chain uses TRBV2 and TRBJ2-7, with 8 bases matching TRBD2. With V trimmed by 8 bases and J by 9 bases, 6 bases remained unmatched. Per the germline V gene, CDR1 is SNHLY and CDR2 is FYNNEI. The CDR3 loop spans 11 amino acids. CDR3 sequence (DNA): TGTGCCAGCGGCGGGGGGTCGGCGCAGTACTTC. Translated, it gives CASGGGSAQYF.

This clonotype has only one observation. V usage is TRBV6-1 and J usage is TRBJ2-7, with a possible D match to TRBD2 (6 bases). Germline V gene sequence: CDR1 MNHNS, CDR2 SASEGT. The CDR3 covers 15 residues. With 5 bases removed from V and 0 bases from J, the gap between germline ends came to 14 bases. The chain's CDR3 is CASSHLAVSSYEQYF. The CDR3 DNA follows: TGTGCCAGCAGTCATTTAGCGGTTAGCTCCTACGAGCAGTACTTC.

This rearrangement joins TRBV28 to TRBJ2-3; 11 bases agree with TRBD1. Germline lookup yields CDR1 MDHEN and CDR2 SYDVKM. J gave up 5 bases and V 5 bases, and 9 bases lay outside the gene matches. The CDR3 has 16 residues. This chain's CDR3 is CASSQPGQGDEDTQYF. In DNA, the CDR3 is TGTGCCAGCAGTCAACCGGGACAGGGGGATGAAGATACGCAGTATTTT.

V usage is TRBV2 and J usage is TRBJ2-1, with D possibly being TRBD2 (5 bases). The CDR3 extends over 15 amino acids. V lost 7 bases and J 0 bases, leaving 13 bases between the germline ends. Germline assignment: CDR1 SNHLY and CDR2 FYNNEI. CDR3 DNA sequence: TGTGCCAGCATGGAGCGGTCCAGCTCCTACAATGAGCAGTTCTTC. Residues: CASMERSSSYNEQFF.

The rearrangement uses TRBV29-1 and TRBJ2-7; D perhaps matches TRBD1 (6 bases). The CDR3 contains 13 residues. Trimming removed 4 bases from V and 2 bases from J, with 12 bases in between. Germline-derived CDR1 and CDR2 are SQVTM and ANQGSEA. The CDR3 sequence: CSVVSGAPYEQYF. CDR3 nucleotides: TGCAGCGTTGTATCAGGGGCACCCTACGAGCAGTACTTC.

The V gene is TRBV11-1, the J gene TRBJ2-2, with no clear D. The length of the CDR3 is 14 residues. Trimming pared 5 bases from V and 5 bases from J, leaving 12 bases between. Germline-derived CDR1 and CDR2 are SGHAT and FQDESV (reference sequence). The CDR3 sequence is CASSPKLFTGELFF. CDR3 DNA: TGTGCCAGCAGCCCAAAGCTGTTTACCGGGGAGCTGTTTTTT.

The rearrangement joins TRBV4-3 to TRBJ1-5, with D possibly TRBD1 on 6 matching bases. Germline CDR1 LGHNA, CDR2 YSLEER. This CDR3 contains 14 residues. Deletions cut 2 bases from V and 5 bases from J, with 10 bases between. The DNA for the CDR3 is TGCGCCAGCAGCCAAAGGAACAGGGATCAGCCCCAGCATTTT. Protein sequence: CASSQRNRDQPQHF.